The entry that follows covers one T cell receptor beta chain sequence. Its antigen specificity is not known. No clone much larger than this one lies a single base away; base qualities are absent. This record comes from a study of metastatic and nonmetastatic thyroid tumors (dated by TCRdb to about 2020). Regarding the study in general: Repertoires were compared across peripheral blood and tumor or nodule tissue samples from malignant and benign thyroid patients. Here is what the overall study found, with its caveats: In both blood and tumor samples, TCR beta diversity was reported to be significantly higher in malignant tumors than in benign nodules.

Library generation was performed with PCR. The sample was run on an Illumina HiSeq 4000. High-throughput sequencing was used to profile the TCR beta-chain CDR3 region of every patient. Turning to the authors' computational methods: Drawing on CDR3 differences between clinicopathological groups, the researchers built a classifier meant to tell apart patients with distant-metastatic papillary thyroid cancer. Repertoire diversity was assessed with the Shannon index, and tumor-blood repertoire similarity with the Morisita-Horn index. TCRdb redid the processing of the public reads, applying fastp at Q25 and MiXCR, and retained in-frame beta chains. Here the V and J calls rest on TCRdb's processing, not on the authors' analysis. The sample table shows 6,000 to 8,500 clones, and roughly a quarter are seen once. 15% to 20% of the sample lies in the top ten. The CDR3 measures 14 amino acids from cysteine to phenylalanine. The retained sequence is limited to the CDR3, 42 bases, with the frame set at the first base. From the germline V gene (reference sequence), CDR1 is DFQATT and CDR2 is SNEGSKA. Between the V and J ends, shortened by 7 bases and 8 bases respectively, the junction contains 20 bases.

None of the patients had been given any treatment before thyroid surgery. Using T-cell receptor beta sequencing, the study looked back at clinical samples from patients collected from the early 2010s to the late 2010s. Source material: adjacent normal tissue. The chain joins TRBV20-1 to TRBJ1-4, with TRBD1 perhaps the D gene, on 5 matching bases. The TCR sequence derives from a male donor with papillary thyroid cancer or a benign thyroid nodule (not recorded which). Some clones in this sample may be carry-over from other donors' samples. The nucleotide sequence reads as follows: TGCAGTGTGACCCCCGGGGACCCGGGGGAAAAACTGTTTTTT. Its amino acids are CSVTPGDPGEKLFF.